This TCR beta chain was found in a study of Ad26.COV2.S vaccination and SARS-CoV-2 variants. About the research overall: Ad26.COV2.S, an intramuscular injection, was given once or twice 56 days apart.

Stated treatment: around 19 received Ad26.COV2.S at low or high dose, single or two shots; roughly five received placebo; per-sample allocation not given. The samples were gathered on day 63 after the first injection of vaccine or placebo. Germline CDR1 reads SGHRS; CDR2 reads YFSETQ. V shed 0 bases and J shed 4 bases, with 14 bases lying between them. This CDR3 is 16 amino acids long. Libraries were prepared by immunoSEQ multiplex PCR; TCRdb keeps only in-frame clonotypes and omits some of them. The sample yields more than 300,000 clones, roughly 91% seen once. The sequenced sample was peripheral blood, obtained in a trial of Ad26.COV2.S vaccine versus placebo. V gene TRBV5-1 combines with J gene TRBJ1-3, with D possibly being TRBD1 (6 bases). This receptor was obtained from a person aged 18-65 years who received the Ad26.COV2.S COVID-19 vaccine or a placebo. CDR3 in DNA: TGCGCCAGCAGCTTGGAGACAGGTTGGTCCGGAAACACCATATATTTT. Translated, it gives CASSLETGWSGNTIYF. Combining the CDR3 with reference TRBV5-1 and TRBJ1-3 gives the whole variable domain KAGVTQTPRYLIKTRGQQVTLSCSPISGHRSVSWYQQTPGQGLQFLFEYFSETQRNKGNFPGRFSGRQFSNSRSEMNVSTLELGDSALYLCASSLETGWSGNTIYFGEGSWLTVV.